This T cell receptor (beta chain) was sequenced during a study of T cells in Graves' hyperthyroidism and ophthalmopathy. Study background: Staff took peripheral blood when the initial diagnosis was made, before any treatment began.

Germline-derived CDR1 and CDR2 are LNHDA and SQIVND (reference sequence). After removal of 3 bases from V and 2 bases from J, the junction contained 8 bases not matched to a gene. This CDR3 has 17 residues. Hyperthyroidism patients were newly diagnosed, had disease duration under 2 months, and were aged 18 to 65 years. The TCR beta CDR3 regions underwent amplification using RNA transcripts as the source. TCR CDR3 regions were first amplified by RT-PCR with HTBI primers. TCRdb ran MiXCR on the multiplex PCR reads and lists one entry per CDR3 protein. Of around 190,000 distinct CDR3 sequences in the sample, approximately 15% were seen once. This clonotype was seen only a few times.

The TCR was taken from a woman aged 45-59 years with Graves' hyperthyroidism. The sample comprised blood. This rearrangement joins TRBV19 to TRBJ2-5; the match to TRBD2 covers 11 bases. In DNA, the CDR3 is TGTGCCAGTAGTATGGCCACTAGCGGGGGTTCACAAGAGACCCAGTACTTC. Its translation: CASSMATSGGSQETQYF.